This T cell receptor beta chain was sequenced for a study of post-analysis software for immune sequencing data. Study-wide results and caveats: Five TRBV segments, TRBV5-6, TRBV5-1 and TRBV20-1 among them, were found more frequent in patients than controls.

V was cut by 3 bases and J by 10 bases, with 10 bases left in between. CDR3 length: 11 amino acids. Germline V CDR1 and CDR2: GTSNPN, SVGIG (reference sequence). For this clonotype: The antigen is not known. This could be a read error, since a much larger clone is one nucleotide away.

Included in the TCR beta cDNA libraries were unique molecular identifiers. Each CDR3 protein is one row after TCRdb ran MiXCR on the PCR reads. The table has about 260,000 distinct CDR3 sequences, roughly a third seen once. The material sequenced was blood. The TCR comes from a girl aged 10 to 17 with multiple sclerosis. The rearrangement joins TRBV30 to TRBJ2-1; no firm D call. CDR3 sequence (DNA): TGTGCCTGGAGGTCCATTAGAGAGCAGTTCTTC. This sequence encodes CAWRSIREQFF. Looking up the rest from reference TRBV30 and TRBJ2-1 gives the full variable domain: SQTIHQWPATLVQPVGSPLSLECTVEGTSNPNLYWYRQAAGRGLQLLFYSVGIGQISSEVPQNLSASRPQDRQFILSSKKLLLSDSGFYLCAWRSIREQFFGPGTRLTVL.